These 16 T cell receptor beta chains share one sample of origin, sequenced in a study of metastatic and nonmetastatic thyroid tumors. Each patient came to thyroid surgery without any prior treatment (of any kind). TCRdb re-processed the PCR reads through MiXCR. The sample includes 23,000 or so clones, over 20% seen only once; the top ten take 6% to 9.5%. Material for sequencing was blood. The receptors were gathered from a female donor with papillary thyroid cancer or a benign thyroid nodule (not recorded which). Some clones in this sample may be carry-over from other donors' samples.

The chain couples TRBV11-2 to TRBJ1-5, with TRBD1 matching over 11 bases. The V and J ends lost 2 bases and 1 base, in that order; junction bases with no gene match: 7. The CDR3 extends over 18 amino acids. Germline V gene lookup returns CDR1 SGHAT and CDR2 FQNNGV. CDR3 bases: TGTGCCAGCAGCTTACTGGACAGGGGGCATATGAGCAATCAGCCCCAGCATTTT. Its translation is CASSLLDRGHMSNQPQHF.

This clone qualifies as medium-sized. The genes are TRBV12-3 or TRBV12-4 and TRBJ2-7, with no clear D. V lost 6 bases, J lost 5 bases, and 17 bases lay in between. This CDR3 is built from 14 residues. DNA of the CDR3: TGTGCCAGCAGCCCTCTGTCCCCGGATGACGAGCAGTACTTC. Its translation: CASSPLSPDDEQYF.

This clone was found many times. V gene TRBV20-1 combines with J gene TRBJ2-2; 13 bases align to TRBD2. The V gene's germline CDR1 is DFQATT and CDR2 SNEGSKA (reference sequence). V was pared by 6 bases and J by 7 bases, with 8 bases of the junction left unmatched. This CDR3 is 15 amino acids long. DNA of the CDR3: TGCAGTGCCCCGACTAGCGGGGGGTCTGACGGGGAGCTGTTTTTT. Translation gives CSAPTSGGSDGELFF.

This clone was detected only a few times. J is TRBJ2-2 and V is TRBV28; possible D gene TRBD2, 6 bases. The V end was cut by 6 bases, the J end by 0 bases, with 11 bases between. The V gene's germline CDR1 is MDHEN and CDR2 SYDVKM. CDR3 size: 15 residues. Here the CDR3 reads CASRVSGSNTGELFF. The CDR3 nucleotides read TGTGCCAGCAGGGTAAGCGGGTCGAACACCGGGGAGCTGTTTTTT.

This clone was seen only a few times. The V call is TRBV6-2 or TRBV6-3, the J call TRBJ2-3; no firm D call. The germline CDR1 and CDR2 sequences are MNHEY and SVGEGT. CDR3 length: 13 residues. The V end lost 4 bases, the J end lost 8 bases, and 13 bases lay between the germline ends. CDR3 protein: CASSCYGPGTQYF. CDR3 nucleotides: TGTGCCAGCAGTTGCTACGGTCCCGGTACGCAGTATTTT.

This clone was observed many times. The genes are TRBV9 and TRBJ2-3; maybe TRBD2 (5 bases). Germline V gives CDR1 SGDLS, CDR2 YYNGEE. The length of the CDR3 is 14 residues. V lost 0 bases and J 6 bases, leaving 11 bases between the germline ends. The CDR3 is CASSVGGSRDTQYF. CDR3 coding DNA: TGTGCCAGCAGCGTAGGTGGGAGTCGTGATACGCAGTATTTT.

This clone was seen at least ten times. The chain combines TRBV2 with TRBJ1-1, with D possibly matching TRBD1 (5 bases). Germline V gene sequence: CDR1 SNHLY, CDR2 FYNNEI. The V end was cut by 9 bases, the J end by 1 base, with 12 bases between. This CDR3 has 13 amino acids. The CDR3 sequence: CASTETGNTEAFF. CDR3 bases: TGTGCCAGTACTGAAACAGGGAACACTGAAGCTTTCTTT.

In its sample, this clone was seen many times. V gene TRBV12-3 or TRBV12-4 combines with J gene TRBJ2-2; 12 bases are shared with TRBD2. The CDR3 has 16 amino acids. Unmatched junction bases numbered 3, after V lost 5 bases and J lost 2 bases. CDR3 region: CASSPSGRANTGELFF. DNA of the CDR3: TGTGCCAGCAGTCCTAGCGGGAGGGCCAACACCGGGGAGCTGTTTTTT.

Ten or more counts support this clone. The V call is TRBV11-3, the J call TRBJ2-7; no reliable D call. The CDR3 is 13 residues long. Per the germline V gene, CDR1 is SGHNT and CDR2 is YENEEA. Trimming left V 2 bases short and J 1 base short, with 6 bases between. CDR3 sequence: CASSLPGSYEQYF. The CDR3 coding sequence is TGTGCCAGCAGCTTACCCGGATCCTACGAGCAGTACTTC.

In this sample, this clone is medium-sized. This chain joins TRBV12-3 or TRBV12-4 and TRBJ2-1, with 11 bases matching TRBD2. The CDR3 length is 15 residues. Unmatched junction bases numbered 10, after V lost 6 bases and J lost 9 bases. For the CDR3, the DNA is TGTGCCAGCAGGGATAGCGGGGGGGCCGTAGGTGAGCAGTTCTTC. It codes for CASRDSGGAVGEQFF.

This clone was observed at least ten times. The chain employs TRBV18 and TRBJ2-7; no firm D call. Germline CDR1 reads KGHSH; CDR2 reads LQKENI. This CDR3 has 14 amino acids. V lost 2 bases and J lost 4, with 12 bases in between. The CDR3 DNA sequence: TGTGCCAGCTCACCAGAATCCGGACCTTACGAGCAGTACTTC. Translated: CASSPESGPYEQYF.

This clone has only a few counts. A much larger clone is a single base away; this may be a read error. The same CDR3 also results from other DNA sequences found in this sample. The chain links TRBV4-3 to TRBJ1-4; D perhaps matches TRBD1 (5 bases). Germline lookup yields CDR1 LGHNA and CDR2 YSLEER. This CDR3 region has 15 residues. This chain's CDR3 is CASSQERDRGEKLFF. CDR3 nucleotides: TGCGCCAGCAGCCAAGAGCGGGATAGGGGTGAAAAACTGTTTTTC.

The rearrangement joins TRBV6-5 to TRBJ2-7; D remains ambiguous. This CDR3 contains 13 residues. Germline-derived CDR1 and CDR2 are MNHEY and SVGAGI. V was trimmed by 2 bases and J by 2 bases, leaving 7 bases between them. As DNA, the CDR3 is TGTGCCAGCAGTTACCGGCCAACCTACGAGCAGTACTTC. Translating gives CASSYRPTYEQYF.

This clone has a count of ten or more. The CDR3 here is CSARDSRLNVGTQYF. The CDR3 DNA reads TGCAGTGCTAGAGATTCTCGGCTAAACGTCGGTACGCAGTATTTT. V is TRBV20-1 and J is TRBJ2-3; D gene uncertain. The CDR3 is 15 amino acids. Trimming removed 0 bases at V and 8 bases at J, with 18 bases between. Germline loops: CDR1 DFQATT, CDR2 SNEGSKA (reference sequence).

The gene calls are TRBV6-1 and TRBJ2-1; 8 nucleotides line up with TRBD2. With 7 bases clipped from V and 8 bases from J, the junction kept 13 bases outside the gene matches. Per the germline V gene, CDR1 is MNHNS and CDR2 is SASEGT. This CDR3 is built from 15 residues. The DNA for the CDR3 is TGTGCCAGCACTCCGGACTTGGCGGGAGGCTATGAGCAGTTCTTC. Its protein product is CASTPDLAGGYEQFF.

This clone was recorded at least ten times. The V gene is TRBV6-5, the J gene TRBJ2-3, with D possibly matching TRBD2 (5 bases). Germline lookup yields CDR1 MNHEY and CDR2 SVGAGI. Trimming shortened V by 0 bases and J by 0 bases, and 10 bases separated the two germline ends. The CDR3 extends over 16 amino acids. The CDR3: CASSYSTSLSTDTQYF. The CDR3 bases are TGTGCCAGCAGTTACTCTACTAGTTTAAGCACAGATACGCAGTATTTT.